The present T cell receptor beta chain was sequenced within a study of identical twins. TCRdb fed the 5' RACE reads into MiXCR, producing one record per CDR3 protein. The sample yields roughly 540,000 distinct CDR3 sequences, about 20% seen once. This clonotype was seen more than once but under ten times. V was cut by 2 bases and J by 0 bases, with 8 bases left in between. The CDR3 consists of 15 residues. In germline, CDR1 is SGHRS, CDR2 YFSETQ. These same records also appear under a second study, on T cells expressing NK-cell markers. According to that study: In sorted CD3+CD56+NKG2C+, CD3+CD56+NKG2C- and CD3+CD56-NKG2C+ T cells, TCR beta repertoires were obtained. Nothing established the HCMV specificity of expanded NKG2C+ T cell clones.

J is TRBJ2-2 and V is TRBV5-1; perhaps TRBD2 as D (5 bases). This TCR was sampled from a woman younger than 35 in good health. Sequenced input: CD4+ T cells sorted from blood. CDR3 amino acids: CASSFGIPNTGELFF. The CDR3, as DNA: TGCGCCAGCAGCTTCGGGATCCCGAACACCGGGGAGCTGTTTTTT.